One and the same sample provided the 13 T cell receptor beta chains below, sequenced in a study of monozygotic twins with inflammatory bowel disease. TCRdb reprocessed the 5' RACE reads, keeping one entry per CDR3 protein, no DNA. Its table records around 220,000 distinct CDR3 sequences. Sequencing used blood. These receptors all come from a human donor with ulcerative colitis or Crohn's disease, or a healthy co-twin of an affected twin (not recorded which).

The chain is built from TRBV29-1 and TRBJ2-2; checking the TCRdb D call of TRBD2 is not possible without DNA. The CDR3 has 16 amino acids. CDR1 is SQVTM, CDR2 ANQGSEA, per germline. CDR3 region: CSVLSGLAGDTGELFF.

The chain carries TRBV2 and TRBJ2-7; TCRdb calls TRBD2, which cannot be checked without DNA. From germline, CDR1 is SNHLY and CDR2 FYNNEI. The CDR3 sequence is 15 residues long. CDR3 sequence: CASHGGPANLYEQYF. Full variable domain (missing parts from reference TRBV2 and TRBJ2-7): EPEVTQTPSHQVTQMGQEVILRCVPISNHLYFYWYRQILGQKVEFLVSFYNNEISEKSEIFDDQFSVERPDGSNFTLKIRSTKLEDSAMYFCASHGGPANLYEQYFGPGTRLTVT.

The V call is TRBV19, the J call TRBJ1-4. Germline CDR1 LNHDA, CDR2 SQIVND (reference sequence). This CDR3 has 14 residues. Here the CDR3 reads CATRRGSTNEKLFF.

The J gene is TRBJ2-7, the V gene TRBV28; no DNA is available, so the TRBD1 call from TCRdb remains unchecked. The CDR3 covers 14 residues. Per germline, CDR1 MDHEN and CDR2 SYDVKM. This chain's CDR3 is CASSLFRAGAEQYF.

This chain uses TRBV4-2 with TRBJ2-1. The CDR3 runs to 13 residues. CDR1 and CDR2 (germline): LGHNA, YNFKEQ. This CDR3 reads CASSQEVESKQFF.

This chain connects TRBV6-6 to TRBJ2-7; TCRdb proposes TRBD1, but this gene call is untestable without DNA. Per the germline V gene, CDR1 is MNHNY and CDR2 is SVGAGI (reference sequence). CDR3 size: 14 residues. The CDR3 loop reads CASSRGTGTREQYF.

V and J are TRBV6-1 and TRBJ2-1; as DNA is missing, the TRBD2 call by TCRdb cannot be tested. CDR1 MNHNS and CDR2 SASEGT come from the germline V gene. The CDR3 loop spans 13 amino acids. The CDR3 spells CASSGTGPSMQFF.

The chain has TRBV12-3 or TRBV12-4 and TRBJ1-2. This CDR3 has 13 amino acids. This CDR3 is CASSSQPAEGYTF.

The chain uses TRBV5-1 and TRBJ2-7; without DNA, the TCRdb call of TRBD1 cannot be checked. Germline V gene data show CDR1 as SGHRS and CDR2 as YFSETQ. This CDR3 contains 14 residues. The CDR3 sequence: CASTPTGSTYEQYF.

The gene calls are TRBV7-9 and TRBJ1-1; the D call of TRBD1 rests on TCRdb alone, since no DNA is present to check it. Per the germline V gene, CDR1 is SEHNR and CDR2 is FQNEAQ (reference sequence). The CDR3 spans 14 residues. The CDR3 here is CASSFGQPGTEAFF.

This chain links TRBV5-1 with TRBJ2-7; TCRdb picks TRBD2, but there is no DNA to check that call. The germline V gene has CDR1 SGHRS and CDR2 YFSETQ. The CDR3 is 13 residues long. The CDR3 is CASSQSGSYEQYF.

This chain joins TRBV5-1 and TRBJ2-2; as DNA is missing, the TRBD1 call by TCRdb cannot be tested. The CDR3 covers 20 residues. Germline loops: CDR1 SGHRS, CDR2 YFSETQ. CDR3 amino acids: CASSLGLITGSLSNTGELFF.

The V gene is TRBV20-1, the J gene TRBJ2-1; with no DNA, the TCRdb D assignment of TRBD1 cannot be verified. The CDR3 consists of 14 residues. Germline V CDR1 and CDR2: DFQATT, SNEGSKA (reference sequence). CDR3 sequence reads: CSASRGASYNEQFF.